The 28 T cell receptor beta chains listed next were all sequenced from one sample in a study of blood T cell repertoires in COVID-19. Produced via immunoSEQ multiplex PCR; TCRdb's table is partial and in-frame only. The sample consists of around 200,000 clones, over 75% of them appearing once. Sequenced input: peripheral blood. These receptors originate from a woman of 80 years or more with active or convalescent COVID-19.

This clone showed up just a few times. The chain carries TRBV2 and TRBJ1-2; 10 bases align to TRBD1. The germline V gene has CDR1 SNHLY and CDR2 FYNNEI. V was clipped by 4 bases and J by 3 bases; unmatched bases: 2. CDR3 length: 14 residues. Written as DNA, the CDR3 is TGTGCCAGCAGTGGGGACAGGGGTTACTATGGCTACACCTTC. It is translated as CASSGDRGYYGYTF.

This rearrangement joins TRBV9 to TRBJ1-3; tentative D call: TRBD1 (5 bases). This CDR3 contains 15 residues. V gave up 0 bases and J gave up 1 base, with 8 bases separating them. Per germline, CDR1 SGDLS and CDR2 YYNGEE. CDR3 sequence reads: CASSVAGQSGNTIYF. In DNA, the CDR3 is TGTGCCAGCAGCGTAGCCGGACAATCTGGAAACACCATATATTTT.

The J gene is TRBJ1-2, the V gene TRBV5-6, with TRBD1 matching 7 bases. Germline assignment: CDR1 SGHDT and CDR2 YYEEEE. The trim removed 4 bases at V and 2 bases at J, leaving 11 bases unmatched. The CDR3 sequence is 16 residues long. This chain's CDR3 is CASSHKFLRGNYGYTF. In DNA, the CDR3 is TGTGCCAGCAGCCACAAATTCCTCAGGGGGAACTATGGCTACACCTTC. The full variable domain, in which reference TRBV5-6 and TRBJ1-2 provide the parts outside the CDR3, is DAGVTQSPTHLIKTRGQQVTLRCSPKSGHDTVSWYQQALGQGPQFIFQYYEEEERQRGNFPDRFSGHQFPNYSSELNVNALLLGDSALYLCASSHKFLRGNYGYTFGSGTRLTVV.

This sequence joins TRBV11-2 and TRBJ2-1; TRBD2 might be the D (5 bases). Germline assignment: CDR1 SGHAT and CDR2 FQNNGV. There are 14 residues in the CDR3. V was pared by 0 bases and J by 12 bases, with 15 bases between. CDR3 loop: CASSLDQWGVGQFF. CDR3 DNA: TGTGCCAGCAGCTTAGATCAATGGGGAGTGGGGCAGTTCTTC. The whole variable domain, remainder taken from reference TRBV11-2 and TRBJ2-1, is EAGVAQSPRYKIIEKRQSVAFWCNPISGHATLYWYQQILGQGPKLLIQFQNNGVVDDSQLPKDRFSAERLKGVDSTLKIQPAKLEDSAVYLCASSLDQWGVGQFFGPGTRLTVL.

CDR3 sequence reads: CASSLNGDRAYEQYF. The CDR3 DNA reads as TGTGCCAGCAGCTTAAACGGGGACAGGGCCTACGAGCAGTACTTC. The rearrangement uses TRBV7-3 and TRBJ2-7, with TRBD1 matching 9 bases. This CDR3 has 15 amino acids. CDR1 is SGHTA and CDR2 is FQGTGA in the germline V gene. Trimming cost V 1 base and J 2 bases; bases outside gene matches: 3.

This clone was counted a few times. The gene calls are TRBV5-6 and TRBJ1-2; D not resolved. The CDR3 is made up of 15 amino acids. The germline V gene has CDR1 SGHDT and CDR2 YYEEEE. The V end was cut by 0 bases, the J end by 4 bases, with 13 bases between. The CDR3 sequence is CASSLAGEQIYGYTF. The CDR3 DNA sequence: TGTGCCAGCAGCTTGGCCGGGGAACAGATCTATGGCTACACCTTC.

This rearrangement joins TRBV28 to TRBJ1-5; D is ambiguous. V lost 4 bases to trimming and J lost 3 bases, with 10 bases between them. Germline V CDR1 and CDR2: MDHEN, SYDVKM. This CDR3 region has 14 residues. The CDR3, as DNA: TGTGCCAGCAGTTCGGGAGGGTCCAATCAGCCCCAGCATTTT. This codes for CASSSGGSNQPQHF.

The V gene is TRBV10-3, the J gene TRBJ2-2; D is unresolved. The V gene's germline CDR1 is ENHRY and CDR2 SYGVKD. This CDR3 comprises 13 residues. Deletions cut 6 bases from V and 6 bases from J, with 11 bases between. Here the CDR3 DNA reads TGTGCCATCAGGACCGGCGGTCCCGGGGAGCTGTTTTTT. The encoded protein is CAIRTGGPGELFF.

The V call is TRBV4-3, the J call TRBJ2-7; no firm D call. CDR1 is LGHNA, CDR2 YSLEER, per germline. V was shortened by 1 base and J by 2 bases, with 9 bases between the two germline ends. This CDR3 is built from 14 residues. CDR3 protein: CASSQGALAYEQYF. The CDR3, as DNA: TGCGCCAGCAGCCAAGGAGCGCTCGCCTACGAGCAGTACTTC.

This chain uses TRBV10-2 with TRBJ2-5; 8 positions match TRBD1. Germline trimming cut 2 bases from V and 1 base from J; bases unmatched to any gene: 3. The CDR3 covers 15 residues. Germline CDR1 is WSHSY and CDR2 is SAAADI. Written as DNA, the CDR3 is TGCGCCAGCAGTGAGGGGACAGGAATCCAAGAGACCCAGTACTTC. Translating gives CASSEGTGIQETQYF.

The V gene is TRBV28, the J gene TRBJ2-2; D uncertain. V gave up 6 bases and J gave up 0 bases, with 11 bases separating them. There are 15 residues in the CDR3. Germline CDR1 is MDHEN and CDR2 is SYDVKM. The CDR3 loop is CASSLTSANTGELFF. The CDR3 DNA reads as TGTGCCAGCAGCCTCACGTCAGCGAACACCGGGGAGCTGTTTTTT.

This chain uses TRBV6-5 with TRBJ1-6; unclear D gene. Germline V gene sequence: CDR1 MNHEY, CDR2 SVGAGI. This CDR3 region has 15 residues. V was trimmed by 2 bases and J by 3 bases, leaving 8 bases between them. The CDR3 region is CASSYRDFYNSPLHF. For the CDR3, the DNA is TGTGCCAGCAGTTACAGAGACTTCTATAATTCACCCCTCCACTTT.

This clone has a handful of counts. The chain couples TRBV5-6 to TRBJ2-6; D is ambiguous. The V end lost 3 bases, the J end lost 2 bases, and 9 bases lay between the germline ends. Germline V lookup: CDR1 SGHDT, CDR2 YYEEEE. This CDR3 has 15 amino acids. This CDR3 reads CASSSAIAGANVLTF. DNA for the CDR3: TGTGCCAGCAGCTCCGCAATAGCTGGGGCCAACGTCCTGACTTTC. Together with reference TRBV5-6 and TRBJ2-6, the CDR3 gives the full variable domain: DAGVTQSPTHLIKTRGQQVTLRCSPKSGHDTVSWYQQALGQGPQFIFQYYEEEERQRGNFPDRFSGHQFPNYSSELNVNALLLGDSALYLCASSSAIAGANVLTFGAGSRLTVL.

This rearrangement joins TRBV6-6 to TRBJ1-5; 10 bases align to TRBD1. Germline CDR1 is MNHNY and CDR2 is SVGAGI (reference sequence). The CDR3 length is 15 residues. The J segment lost 5 bases and the V segment lost 7 bases, leaving 8 bases of the junction unmatched. CDR3 coding DNA: TGTGCCAGCACCCCGGACAGGGGGTATTATCAGCCCCAGCATTTT. Translation gives CASTPDRGYYQPQHF.

The chain combines TRBV7-6 with TRBJ1-5, with 7 bases identical to TRBD1. V shed 2 bases, J shed 0 bases, and the junction held 13 bases outside the gene matches. From germline, CDR1 is SGHVS and CDR2 FNYEAQ. This CDR3 is built from 19 residues. The CDR3: CASSLMPQGVFNSNQPQHF. The CDR3, as DNA: TGTGCCAGCAGCTTAATGCCGCAGGGGGTTTTCAATAGCAATCAGCCCCAGCATTTT.

This rearrangement joins TRBV30 to TRBJ1-1; 8 nucleotides line up with TRBD1. V shed 5 bases and J 3 bases; nucleotides not matched to a gene: 2. There are 12 residues in the CDR3. In germline, CDR1 is GTSNPN, CDR2 SVGIG (reference sequence). The CDR3 DNA sequence: TGTGCCTGGGGGACAGGCCACACTGAAGCTTTCTTT. Its protein product is CAWGTGHTEAFF.

The J gene is TRBJ1-1, the V gene TRBV7-2; D might be TRBD1 (5 bases). V was cut by 2 bases and J by 8 bases, with 9 bases left in between. The CDR3 runs 12 residues. CDR1 and CDR2 (germline): SGHTA, FQGNSA. CDR3 loop: CASSLYGGEAFF. CDR3 in DNA: TGTGCCAGCAGCTTATACGGGGGAGAAGCTTTCTTT.

The chain is built from TRBV6-5 and TRBJ1-2, with D perhaps TRBD1 (5 bases). Germline V gene data show CDR1 as MNHEY and CDR2 as SVGAGI. V lost 0 bases and J 8 bases, leaving 13 bases between the germline ends. This CDR3 comprises 14 residues. The CDR3 sequence: CASSYSRQGRGYTF. The CDR3 nucleotides read TGTGCCAGCAGTTACTCGCGGCAGGGTCGGGGCTACACCTTC.

The chain combines TRBV28 with TRBJ2-5; TRBD1 matches 8 bases. Germline V lookup: CDR1 MDHEN, CDR2 SYDVKM. The V and J ends lost 5 bases and 5 bases, in that order; junction bases with no gene match: 7. The CDR3 covers 14 residues. CDR3 region: CASSPRQGWETQYF. DNA of the CDR3: TGTGCCAGCAGTCCTAGACAGGGGTGGGAGACCCAGTACTTC.

This clone was recorded once. The CDR3 DNA is TGTGCCAGCAGTGCCCCGGGACAGGGGTACGAGCAGTACTTC. It is translated as CASSAPGQGYEQYF. The chain combines TRBV25-1 with TRBJ2-7; 10 bases agree with TRBD1. The CDR3 spans 14 residues. V trimming: 4 bases; J trimming: 4 bases; junction bases outside the gene matches: 4. The germline V gene has CDR1 MGHDK and CDR2 SYGVNS.

V and J are TRBV19 and TRBJ1-1; D unclear. CDR1 LNHDA and CDR2 SQIVND come from the germline V gene (reference sequence). Trimming took off 0 bases at V and 1 base at J, with 3 bases between the two ends. This CDR3 has 13 residues. CDR3: CASSIERNTEAFF. CDR3 bases: TGTGCCAGTAGTATAGAGAGGAACACTGAAGCTTTCTTT.

The chain is built from TRBV7-2 and TRBJ2-3, with D unclear. The CDR3 loop spans 12 amino acids. The V and J ends lost 4 bases and 6 bases respectively, with 8 bases between them. Germline CDR1 SGHTA, CDR2 FQGNSA. The CDR3 here is CASSSGRDTQYF. CDR3 bases: TGTGCCAGCAGCTCGGGTCGGGATACGCAGTATTTT.

The V gene is TRBV6-5, the J gene TRBJ1-2; the D is unclear. With 5 bases removed from V and 5 bases from J, the gap between germline ends came to 9 bases. Germline V gene lookup returns CDR1 MNHEY and CDR2 SVGAGI. The CDR3 is 12 amino acids. CDR3 region: CASSPHSYGYTF. CDR3 DNA sequence: TGTGCCAGCAGTCCCCACAGTTATGGCTACACCTTC.

The CDR3 DNA reads as TGTGCCAGCAGTTATTTCCCACAGGGTACCGACACTGAAGCTTTCTTT. Its translation: CASSYFPQGTDTEAFF. V usage is TRBV6-9 and J usage is TRBJ1-1, with a weak D call TRBD1 (6 bases). Trimming took off 1 base at V and 3 bases at J, with 15 bases between the two ends. The CDR3 has 16 amino acids. From germline, CDR1 is MNHGY and CDR2 SVAAGI.

This chain uses TRBV6-5 with TRBJ1-6, with 8 nucleotides matching TRBD1. J was trimmed by 7 bases and V by 6 bases; bases with no gene match: 5. The CDR3 is made up of 14 amino acids. CDR1 MNHEY and CDR2 SVGAGI come from the germline V gene. DNA of the CDR3: TGTGCCAGCAGGGGGGGACAGGCCAATTCACCCCTCCACTTT. Encoded protein: CASRGGQANSPLHF.

V is TRBV6-5 and J is TRBJ1-5; possible D gene TRBD1, 6 bases. CDR1 MNHEY and CDR2 SVGAGI come from the germline V gene. Between the trimmed V and J ends, which lost 8 bases and 0 bases, there was a span of 14 bases. This CDR3 has 15 amino acids. The CDR3 sequence: CASDYQGFSNQPQHF. CDR3 coding DNA: TGTGCCAGCGATTATCAGGGGTTTAGCAATCAGCCCCAGCATTTT.

This chain links TRBV11-2 with TRBJ1-1; TRBD1 is a possible D gene (5 bases). The CDR3 totals 13 residues. The V gene's germline CDR1 is SGHAT and CDR2 FQNNGV. Between the trimmed V and J ends, which lost 0 bases and 11 bases, there was a span of 13 bases. CDR3 region: CASSLERQLLAFF. For the CDR3, the DNA is TGTGCCAGCAGCTTAGAGAGACAGCTGCTGGCTTTCTTT.

The chain is built from TRBV27 and TRBJ2-5, with 9 bases aligning to TRBD2. The CDR3 runs 17 residues. The V segment lost 3 bases and the J segment 5 bases; nucleotides outside the gene matches: 13. Germline CDR1 is MNHEY and CDR2 is SMNVEV (reference sequence). This chain's CDR3 is CASSLVSAGGPRETQYF. In DNA form, the CDR3 reads TGTGCCAGCAGTTTGGTGTCAGCGGGGGGCCCACGGGAGACCCAGTACTTC.